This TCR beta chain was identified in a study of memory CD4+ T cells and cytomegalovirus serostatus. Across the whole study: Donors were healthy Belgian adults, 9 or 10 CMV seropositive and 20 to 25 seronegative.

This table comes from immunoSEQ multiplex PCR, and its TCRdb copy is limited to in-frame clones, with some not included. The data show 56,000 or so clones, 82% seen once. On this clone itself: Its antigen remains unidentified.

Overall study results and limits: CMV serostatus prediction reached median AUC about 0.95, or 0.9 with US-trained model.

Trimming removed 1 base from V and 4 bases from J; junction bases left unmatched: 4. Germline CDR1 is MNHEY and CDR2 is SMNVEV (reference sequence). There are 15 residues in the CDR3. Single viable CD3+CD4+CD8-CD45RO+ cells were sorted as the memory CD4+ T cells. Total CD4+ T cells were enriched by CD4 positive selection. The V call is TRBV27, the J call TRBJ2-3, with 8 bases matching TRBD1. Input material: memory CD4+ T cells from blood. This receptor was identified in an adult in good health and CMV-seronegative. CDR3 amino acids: CASSLYRGSSDTQYF. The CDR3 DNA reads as TGTGCCAGCAGTTTATACAGGGGGAGCTCAGATACGCAGTATTTT.